These T cell receptor beta chains were read from a single sample in a study of blood T cell repertoires in COVID-19. The repertoire was sequenced with immunoSEQ multiplex PCR; TCRdb's copy has only in-frame clones and lacks some. The top ten hold over 25% of the sample, which has 75,000 or so clones, nearly 90% seen once. The material sequenced was peripheral blood. These receptors came from a man in his forties or fifties with acute or convalescent COVID-19. The CDR3 runs from the conserved cysteine through the conserved F or W. The order of the fields is J gene, V gene, D gene, CDR3 protein, CDR3 DNA. A D gene is named only where the DNA matches it firmly.

j_gene: TRBJ1-6
v_gene: TRBV28
d_gene: NA
CDR3aa: CASSRSGILYNSPLHF
CDR3nt: TGTGCCAGCAGTCGCTCAGGGATCCTCTATAATTCACCCCTCCACTTT

j_gene: TRBJ2-3
v_gene: TRBV27
d_gene: NA
CDR3aa: CASSTGQTGRTDTQYF
CDR3nt: TGTGCCAGCAGCACAGGACAAACGGGCCGTACAGATACGCAGTATTTT

j_gene: TRBJ2-6
v_gene: TRBV7-2
d_gene: TRBD1
CDR3aa: CASSIRPGQGPSGANVLTF
CDR3nt: TGTGCCAGCAGCATCCGTCCGGGACAGGGCCCCTCTGGGGCCAACGTCCTGACTTTC

j_gene: TRBJ1-6
v_gene: TRBV19
d_gene: NA
CDR3aa: CASEDSYNSPLHF
CDR3nt: TGTGCCAGTGAGGACAGTTATAATTCACCCCTCCACTTT

j_gene: TRBJ2-1
v_gene: TRBV6-6
d_gene: NA
CDR3aa: CASSYSRRDEQFF
CDR3nt: TGTGCCAGCAGTTACTCGAGGAGGGATGAGCAGTTCTTC

j_gene: TRBJ1-2
v_gene: TRBV24-1
d_gene: NA
CDR3aa: CATADSFYGYTF
CDR3nt: TGTGCCACCGCCGACAGTTTCTATGGCTACACCTTC

j_gene: TRBJ1-1
v_gene: TRBV6-4
d_gene: NA
CDR3aa: CASTGGPLDTEAFF
CDR3nt: TGTGCCAGCACCGGGGGACCTTTGGACACTGAAGCTTTCTTT

j_gene: TRBJ1-4
v_gene: TRBV7-2
d_gene: TRBD1
CDR3aa: CASSLVGTADEKLFF
CDR3nt: TGTGCCAGCAGCTTAGTTGGGACAGCAGATGAAAAACTGTTTTTT

j_gene: TRBJ2-3
v_gene: TRBV9
d_gene: TRBD1
CDR3aa: CASSGGQGDGTDTQYF
CDR3nt: TGTGCCAGCAGCGGGGGACAGGGGGATGGCACAGATACGCAGTATTTT

j_gene: TRBJ2-3
v_gene: TRBV9
d_gene: TRBD2
CDR3aa: CASSDGTSGVTDTQYF
CDR3nt: TGTGCCAGCAGCGACGGGACTAGCGGGGTCACAGATACGCAGTATTTT